The 3 T cell receptor beta chains listed next were all sequenced from one sample in a study of identical twins (dated by TCRdb to the mid-2010s). The library came from 5' RACE. TCRdb lists the instrument as Illumina HiSeq 2000. TCRdb cleaned the public reads at Q25 with fastp, built clones with MiXCR and kept in-frame beta chains. For every CDR3 protein sequence, its rows merge into one entry that carries the most common genes and DNA. The sample profile shows some 270,000 distinct CDR3 sequences; about 8.3% of them were found once. The ten largest account for less than 4% of the sample. This same sample was also taken into another study, of yellow fever vaccine responses in identical twins.

Sequencing used CD8+ T cells sorted from blood. The origin of the receptors is a woman between 18 and 30 years old in good health.

The chain is built from TRBV6-1 and TRBJ2-1, with 11 bases fitting TRBD2. With 7 bases clipped from V and 5 bases from J, the junction kept 7 bases outside the gene matches. Germline V gene lookup returns CDR1 MNHNS and CDR2 SASEGT. CDR3 length: 15 residues. The CDR3 protein is CASNLAGGPHNEQFF. DNA for the CDR3: TGTGCCAGCAACTTAGCGGGGGGGCCCCACAATGAGCAGTTCTTC.

The sample holds a few counts of this clonotype. The chain couples TRBV4-2 to TRBJ2-1, with D possibly being TRBD2 (6 bases). Germline V lookup: CDR1 LGHNA, CDR2 YNFKEQ. The V and J ends lost 5 bases and 9 bases respectively, with 14 bases between them. The CDR3 consists of 13 residues. The CDR3 coding sequence is TGTGCCAGCAGCGAGAGACTAGACGCTGAGCAGTTCTTC. Amino acid sequence: CASSERLDAEQFF.

This clonotype was seen ten or more times. The chain has TRBV29-1 and TRBJ2-5; D is uncertain. Per germline, CDR1 SQVTM and CDR2 ANQGSEA. There are 12 residues in the CDR3. Trimming left V 4 bases short and J 4 bases short, with 10 bases between. The DNA of the CDR3 is TGCAGCGTTGCAGCGATCCTAGAGACCCAGTACTTC. Its protein product is CSVAAILETQYF.